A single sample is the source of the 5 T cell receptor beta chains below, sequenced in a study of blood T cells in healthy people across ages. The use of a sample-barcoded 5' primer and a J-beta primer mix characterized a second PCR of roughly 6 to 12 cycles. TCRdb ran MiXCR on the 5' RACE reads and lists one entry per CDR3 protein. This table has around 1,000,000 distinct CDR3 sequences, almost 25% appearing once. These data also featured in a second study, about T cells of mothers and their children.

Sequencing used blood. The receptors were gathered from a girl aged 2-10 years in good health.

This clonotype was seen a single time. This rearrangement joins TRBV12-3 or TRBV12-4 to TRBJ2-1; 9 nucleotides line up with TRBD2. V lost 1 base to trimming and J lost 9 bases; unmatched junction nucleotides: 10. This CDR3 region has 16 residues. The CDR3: CASSLEGLAGFIEQFF. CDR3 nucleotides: TGTGCCAGCAGTTTAGAAGGGCTAGCGGGATTTATTGAGCAGTTCTTC.

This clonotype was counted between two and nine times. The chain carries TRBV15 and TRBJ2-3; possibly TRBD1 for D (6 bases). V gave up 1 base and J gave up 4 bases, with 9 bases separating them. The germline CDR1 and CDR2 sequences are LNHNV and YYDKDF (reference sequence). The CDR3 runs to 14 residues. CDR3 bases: TGTGCCACCAGCAGAGCACAGGGCCCAGATACGCAGTATTTT. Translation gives CATSRAQGPDTQYF. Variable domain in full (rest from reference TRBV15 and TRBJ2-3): DAMVIQNPRYQVTQFGKPVTLSCSQTLNHNVMYWYQQKSSQAPKLLFHYYDKDFNNEADTPDNFQSRRPNTSFCFLDIRSPGLGDTAMYLCATSRAQGPDTQYFGPGTRLTVL.

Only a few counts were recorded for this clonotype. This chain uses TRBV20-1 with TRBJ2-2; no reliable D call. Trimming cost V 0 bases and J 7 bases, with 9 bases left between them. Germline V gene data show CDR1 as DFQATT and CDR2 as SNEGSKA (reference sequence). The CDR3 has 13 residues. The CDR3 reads CSARDMVIGELFF. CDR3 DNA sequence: TGCAGTGCTAGAGATATGGTAATCGGGGAGCTGTTTTTT.

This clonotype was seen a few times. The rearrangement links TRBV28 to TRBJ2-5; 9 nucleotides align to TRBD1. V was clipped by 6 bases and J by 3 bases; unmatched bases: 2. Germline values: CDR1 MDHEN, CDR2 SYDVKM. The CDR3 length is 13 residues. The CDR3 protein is CASRRTGEETQYF. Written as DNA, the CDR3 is TGTGCCAGCAGGCGGACAGGGGAAGAGACCCAGTACTTC.

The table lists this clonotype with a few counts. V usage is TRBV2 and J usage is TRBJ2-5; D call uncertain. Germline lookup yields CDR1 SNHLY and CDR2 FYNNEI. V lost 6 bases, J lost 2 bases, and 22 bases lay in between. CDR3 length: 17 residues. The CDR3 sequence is CASSHLTRSRGQETQYF. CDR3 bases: TGTGCCAGCAGCCACCTCACCCGTAGTCGAGGTCAAGAGACCCAGTACTTC.